A selection of T cell receptor beta chains follows, all from one sample in a study of T cells in Graves' hyperthyroidism and ophthalmopathy. TCRdb used MiXCR to reprocess the multiplex PCR reads, holding one entry per CDR3 protein. The sample includes about 400,000 distinct CDR3 sequences, roughly 14% of them seen just once. Sequencing used blood. The source of these receptors is a man aged 18 to 29 with Graves' ophthalmopathy. Both conserved end residues are part of each CDR3. D genes are given only for firm matches. A clone size is listed for some rows: how often the clone was seen (once, few, many), or a class if it is expanded.

CDR3 protein,CDR3 DNA,J gene,V gene,clone size,D gene
CASSFRSLDEQFF,TGCGCCAGCAGCTTCAGGAGTTTGGATGAGCAGTTCTTC,TRBJ2-1,TRBV5-1,many,.
CASSEARQDTGELFF,TGTGCCAGCAGTGAAGCTCGACAGGACACCGGGGAGCTGTTTTTT,TRBJ2-2,TRBV25-1,.,.
CASSMGTGAHEQYF,TGTGCCAGTAGTATGGGGACAGGGGCCCACGAGCAGTACTTC,TRBJ2-7,TRBV19,.,TRBD1
CATSETGDSWGSGELFF,TGTGCCACCAGTGAGACAGGGGATTCCTGGGGTTCCGGGGAGCTGTTTTTT,TRBJ2-2,TRBV24-1,.,TRBD1
CASSSGTGDNQPQHF,TGTGCCAGCAGCTCTGGGACAGGGGACAATCAGCCCCAGCATTTT,TRBJ1-5,TRBV7-9,.,TRBD1
CASSVGTSGSDTQYF,TGTGCCAGCAGCGTAGGGACTAGCGGGAGTGATACGCAGTATTTT,TRBJ2-3,TRBV11-2,many,TRBD2
CASSLVGREVQNIQYF,TGTGCCAGCAGCTTAGTGGGACGAGAGGTCCAAAACATTCAGTACTTC,TRBJ2-4,TRBV7-2,many,.
CAGGSGGADTQYF,TGTGCCGGGGGGTCTGGAGGGGCAGATACGCAGTATTTT,TRBJ2-3,TRBV7-9,.,.
CASRKGGWVGSQETQYF,TGTGCCAGCAGGAAAGGGGGTTGGGTGGGAAGCCAAGAGACCCAGTACTTC,TRBJ2-5,TRBV6-1,many,.
CSARPGGGHTEAFF,TGCAGTGCTAGGCCCGGAGGGGGACATACTGAAGCTTTCTTT,TRBJ1-1,TRBV20-1,many,.
CATSDQASGNYGYTF,TGTGCCACCAGTGACCAAGCGTCAGGGAACTATGGCTACACCTTC,TRBJ1-2,TRBV24-1,many,.
CSARGVANYGYTF,TGCAGTGCCCGAGGGGTGGCTAACTATGGCTACACCTTC,TRBJ1-2,TRBV20-1,many,.
CASSRPGEKLFF,TGTGCCAGTAGTCGTCCGGGGGAAAAACTGTTTTTT,TRBJ1-4,TRBV19,.,.
CAWNPGGPYNEQFF,TGTGCCTGGAACCCGGGGGGTCCGTACAATGAGCAGTTCTTC,TRBJ2-1,TRBV30,many,TRBD2
CASSPLTGTEAFF,TGTGCCAGCAGTCCACTAACAGGAACTGAAGCTTTCTTT,TRBJ1-1,TRBV12-3/TRBV12-4,many,.
CASSLVGSLSGFETQYF,TGTGCCAGCAGCTTAGTTGGATCCCTAAGTGGATTTGAGACCCAGTACTTC,TRBJ2-5,TRBV7-2,many,.
CASSEPGGYTF,TGTGCCAGCAGTGAACCGGGCGGCTACACCTTC,TRBJ1-2,TRBV2,many,.
CSAKSGRPSYEQYF,TGCAGTGCTAAGAGCGGGAGGCCGTCCTACGAGCAGTACTTC,TRBJ2-7,TRBV20-1,many,TRBD2
CASGRDSPNQPQHF,TGTGCCAGCGGCCGGGACAGCCCCAACCAGCCCCAGCATTTT,TRBJ1-5,TRBV2,many,TRBD1
CASSFLGAEAFF,TGTGCCAGCAGTTTCCTTGGAGCGGAAGCTTTCTTT,TRBJ1-1,TRBV27,many,.
CASSWGGVQETQYF,TGCGCCAGCAGCTGGGGTGGGGTCCAAGAGACCCAGTACTTC,TRBJ2-5,TRBV5-1,few,.
CASSQDGSNNQPQHF,TGCGCCAGCAGCCAAGATGGGAGTAACAATCAGCCCCAGCATTTT,TRBJ1-5,TRBV4-1,many,.
CASTYSGRGYNEQFF,TGTGCCAGCACCTATAGCGGGAGAGGTTACAATGAGCAGTTCTTC,TRBJ2-1,TRBV12-3/TRBV12-4,many,TRBD2
CASSLPLSDTQYF,TGCGCCAGCAGCTTGCCCTTGTCAGATACGCAGTATTTT,TRBJ2-3,TRBV5-1,many,.
CASSYGWGGPSEQFF,TGTGCCAGCAGTTACGGGTGGGGGGGCCCGAGTGAGCAGTTCTTC,TRBJ2-1,TRBV6-5,many,.
CATSDLDSGYCEQYF,TGTGCCACCAGTGATTTGGATAGCGGGTATTGCGAGCAGTACTTC,TRBJ2-7,TRBV24-1,.,TRBD2
CASSDRLAGVETQYF,TGTGCCAGCAGCGATCGACTAGCGGGGGTGGAGACCCAGTACTTC,TRBJ2-5,TRBV13,many,TRBD2
CASSLEIPYEQYF,TGTGCCAGCAGCTTGGAGATTCCCTACGAGCAGTACTTC,TRBJ2-7,TRBV5-6,.,.
CSVRDRVGYTF,TGCAGCGTGAGGGACAGGGTTGGCTACACCTTC,TRBJ1-2,TRBV29-1,.,TRBD1
CAISESLAGVTYEQYF,TGTGCCATCAGTGAGTCCCTAGCGGGGGTGACCTACGAGCAGTACTTC,TRBJ2-7,TRBV10-3,many,TRBD2
CASSYSGGGYEQYF,TGTGCCAGCAGTTACTCGGGGGGGGGTTACGAGCAGTACTTC,TRBJ2-7,TRBV6-5,many,TRBD2
CASSSKTDIYEQYF,TGTGCCAGCAGCTCGAAGACAGATATCTACGAGCAGTACTTC,TRBJ2-7,TRBV9,many,.
CASSKRGSATDTQYF,TGTGCCAGCAGTAAGCGCGGTAGCGCGACAGATACGCAGTATTTT,TRBJ2-3,TRBV6-1,.,.
CASSIILAGRGEQYF,TGTGCCAGTAGTATAATCCTAGCGGGGAGAGGCGAGCAGTACTTC,TRBJ2-7,TRBV19,.,TRBD2
CASGTSGRAGELFF,TGTGCCAGCGGGACTAGCGGGAGGGCCGGGGAGCTGTTTTTT,TRBJ2-2,TRBV10-3,many,TRBD2
CASALHFTETQYF,TGCGCCAGCGCCCTACACTTTACCGAGACCCAGTACTTC,TRBJ2-5,TRBV10-2,many,.
CASSLDRPNQPQHF,TGTGCCAGCAGCTTGGACAGGCCCAATCAGCCCCAGCATTTT,TRBJ1-5,TRBV7-9,many,TRBD1
CASSLAGSQETQYF,TGTGCCAGCAGTTTAGCGGGATCCCAAGAGACCCAGTACTTC,TRBJ2-5,TRBV12-3/TRBV12-4,many,.
CASSFLAGDFETQYF,TGTGCCAGCAGCTTTTTAGCAGGAGATTTCGAGACCCAGTACTTC,TRBJ2-5,TRBV7-9,many,.